This T cell receptor beta chain was captured by sequencing in a study of T cell repertoires in cytomegalovirus infection. Across the study: Researchers turned to recently identified HLA-C-restricted CMV epitopes as well as well-studied HLA-B-restricted ones.

From the reads, TCRdb called clonotypes with MiXCR, one entry per CDR3 protein. The table records hundreds of thousands of distinct CDR3 sequences, around 29% of them present only once. This clonotype was counted between two and nine times. Antigen unknown. CDR1 MNHEY and CDR2 SMNVEV come from the germline V gene (reference sequence). Trimming shortened V by 3 bases and J by 1 base, and 10 bases separated the two germline ends. The CDR3 is 14 residues long. The receptor's source is a human donor in good health (CMV status not recorded). Some clones in this sample may be carry-over from other donors' samples. V gene TRBV27 combines with J gene TRBJ2-7, with D perhaps TRBD1 or TRBD2 (5 bases each). Source: cultured CD8+ T cells from PBMCs, taken from culture after CMV antigen stimulation. The CDR3 region has the DNA TGTGCCAGCAGTTTCGGGGACCGGTCCTACGAGCAGTACTTC. Translated: CASSFGDRSYEQYF.